The 4 T cell receptor beta chains reported below all come from one sample, sequenced in a study of long-term antiretroviral therapy in people with HIV (dated 2022 in TCRdb). Sequencing of the TRB variable region was done with the immunoSEQ hsTCRB v3.0 assay at survey level resolution. The table comes from immuneACCESS by way of TCRdb, which keeps in-frame sequences with V and J called. Part of the clones is missing from these tables; in studies checked, under half for an unresolved V gene and the rest for unknown reasons. The sample data list about 24,000 clones, and roughly four fifths of these were observed just once. The ten largest clonotypes hold approximately 6% of the sample. The material sequenced was unsorted PBMCs, taken 4.4 years after starting antiretroviral therapy. These receptors came from a man aged 30 to 45 with HIV.

The rearrangement joins TRBV9 to TRBJ1-2; 7 nucleotides match TRBD1. This CDR3 contains 14 residues. Germline-derived CDR1 and CDR2 are SGDLS and YYNGEE. Trimming removed 0 bases from V and 4 bases from J; junction bases left unmatched: 3. The CDR3 coding sequence is TGTGCCAGCAGCGTAGGAGGACAGGCCTATGGCTACACCTTC. Protein sequence: CASSVGGQAYGYTF.

This clone was seen a single time. This chain uses TRBV4-3 with TRBJ2-3; D gene uncertain. The CDR3 consists of 14 residues. Trimming took off 0 bases at V and 1 base at J, with 5 bases between the two ends. The germline V gene has CDR1 LGHNA and CDR2 YSLEER. The CDR3 spells CASSQDIGTDTQYF. The CDR3 DNA reads TGCGCCAGCAGCCAAGACATTGGCACAGATACGCAGTATTTT.

The chain has TRBV6-5 and TRBJ2-6; D ambiguous. Germline CDR1 and CDR2: MNHEY and SVGAGI. V lost 6 bases to trimming and J lost 5 bases, with 5 bases between them. This CDR3 spans 12 amino acids. Here the CDR3 reads CASRSRANVLTF. CDR3 coding DNA: TGTGCCAGCAGGTCAAGGGCCAACGTCCTGACTTTC.

This chain connects TRBV4-3 to TRBJ2-7; no clear D gene. This CDR3 comprises 16 residues. Germline values: CDR1 LGHNA, CDR2 YSLEER. The germline V and J ends were trimmed by 0 bases and 0 bases, with 12 bases remaining between them. This CDR3 is CASSQDVLGPSYEQYF. In nucleotides, the CDR3 is TGCGCCAGCAGCCAAGATGTGCTTGGGCCCTCCTACGAGCAGTACTTC.